The next 3 T cell receptor beta chains were all read from a single sample in a study of T cells in localized non-small cell lung cancer. The repertoire was sequenced with immunoSEQ multiplex PCR; TCRdb's copy has only in-frame clones and lacks some. The data hold 70,000 or so clones, with approximately 84% observed a single time. The sample was peripheral blood, taken before any cancer treatment. Source of these receptors: a female donor aged 60 or older with stage I lung adenocarcinoma.

This chain connects TRBV2 to TRBJ1-5; D gene uncertain. The CDR3 spans 14 residues. Deletions cut 2 bases from V and 6 bases from J, with 11 bases between. The germline CDR1 and CDR2 sequences are SNHLY and FYNNEI. The CDR3, as DNA: TGTGCCAGCAGTGAAAGGGCGGGGAGTCAGCCCCAGCATTTT. Translation gives CASSERAGSQPQHF.

A word on this clone: The identical CDR3 is also encoded by other nucleotide sequences in the sample. This chain uses TRBV5-6 with TRBJ2-7; TRBD1 matches at 8 bases. Germline assignment: CDR1 SGHDT and CDR2 YYEEEE. CDR3 length equals 14 residues. The junction had 3 bases not matched to a gene; V was cut back by 3 bases and J by 1 base. CDR3: CASSWTGPSYEQYF. The CDR3 DNA follows: TGTGCCAGCAGCTGGACAGGGCCTTCCTACGAGCAGTACTTC.

The chain employs TRBV5-8 and TRBJ2-3, with D possibly matching TRBD2 (6 bases). This CDR3 contains 15 residues. V lost 2 bases, J lost 1 base, and 11 bases lay in between. Germline V gene data show CDR1 as SGHTS and CDR2 as YDEGEE. The CDR3 sequence is CASSFSRRGTDTQYF. The CDR3 DNA reads as TGTGCCAGCAGCTTTTCGCGGAGGGGCACAGATACGCAGTATTTT.